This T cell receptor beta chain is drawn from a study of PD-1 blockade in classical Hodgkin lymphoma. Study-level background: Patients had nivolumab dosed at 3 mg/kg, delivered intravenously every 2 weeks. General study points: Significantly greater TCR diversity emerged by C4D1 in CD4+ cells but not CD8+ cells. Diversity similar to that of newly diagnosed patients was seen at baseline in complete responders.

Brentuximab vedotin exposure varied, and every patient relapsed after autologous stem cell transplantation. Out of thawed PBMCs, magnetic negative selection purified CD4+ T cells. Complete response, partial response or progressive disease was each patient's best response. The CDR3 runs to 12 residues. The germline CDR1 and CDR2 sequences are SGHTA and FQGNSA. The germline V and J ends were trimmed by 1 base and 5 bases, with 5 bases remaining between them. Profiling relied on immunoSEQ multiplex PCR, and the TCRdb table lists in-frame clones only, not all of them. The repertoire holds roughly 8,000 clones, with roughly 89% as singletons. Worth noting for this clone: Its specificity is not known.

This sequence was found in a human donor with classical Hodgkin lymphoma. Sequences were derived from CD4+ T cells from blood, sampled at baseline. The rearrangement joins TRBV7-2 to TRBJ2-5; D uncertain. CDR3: CASSLVRETQYF. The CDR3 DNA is TGTGCCAGCAGCTTAGTTCGGGAGACCCAGTACTTC.